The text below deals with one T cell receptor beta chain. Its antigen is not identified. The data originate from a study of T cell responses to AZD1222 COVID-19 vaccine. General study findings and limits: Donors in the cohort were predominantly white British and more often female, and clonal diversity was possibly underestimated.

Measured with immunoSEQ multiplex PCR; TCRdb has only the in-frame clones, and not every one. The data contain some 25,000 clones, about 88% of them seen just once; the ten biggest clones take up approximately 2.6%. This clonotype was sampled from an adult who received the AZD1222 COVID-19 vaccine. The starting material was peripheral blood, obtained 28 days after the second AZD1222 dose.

CDR3 protein: CASSRGGNSGNTIYF. The CDR3 DNA sequence: TGTGCCAGCAGCCGAGGGGGAAACTCTGGAAACACCATATATTTT. The rearrangement links TRBV7-8 to TRBJ1-3; D is possibly TRBD1 (6 bases). Trimming pared 5 bases from V and 0 bases from J, leaving 11 bases between. This CDR3 spans 15 amino acids. Germline loops: CDR1 SGHVS, CDR2 FQNEAQ.